This is a list of T cell receptor beta chains from one sample in a study of blood T cell repertoires in COVID-19. Using immunoSEQ multiplex PCR, the repertoire was profiled, and TCRdb retains in-frame clones only, with some absent. The sample lists fewer than 500,000 clones, roughly 90% occurring once. Material: peripheral blood. These receptors all stem from a young man with COVID-19, enrolled during active disease. Both conserved end residues are part of each CDR3. A D gene is named only where the DNA matches it firmly. Clone size is shown for a subset of rows, as once, few, many or a class of expanded clone.

clone_size,j_call,v_call,d_call,cdr3_nt,cdr3_aa
.,TRBJ2-4,TRBV5-4,.,TGTGCCAGCAGCTTCAGCGGACTAGCCAAAAACATTCAGTACTTC,CASSFSGLAKNIQYF
.,TRBJ2-3,TRBV18,.,TGTGCCAGCTCACCAGATTCAGCAGATACGCAGTATTTT,CASSPDSADTQYF
.,TRBJ1-5,TRBV2,.,TGTGCCAGCAGTGAACAACAGGTCAGCAATCAGCCCCAGCATTTT,CASSEQQVSNQPQHF
.,TRBJ2-1,TRBV7-9,.,TGTGCCAGCACCCCGAGCGGCTACTCCTACAATGAGCAGTTCTTC,CASTPSGYSYNEQFF
.,TRBJ2-3,TRBV2,.,TGTGCCAGCAGGAGGGACACTAGCACAGATACGCAGTATTTT,CASRRDTSTDTQYF
.,TRBJ2-7,TRBV7-2,.,TGTGCCAGCAGCTTAGGTTTCGGCGGGGAATACGAGCAGTACTTC,CASSLGFGGEYEQYF
.,TRBJ2-7,TRBV18,TRBD2,TGTGCCAGCTCACCACCACTAGCGTTTGATTACGAGCAGTACTTC,CASSPPLAFDYEQYF
.,TRBJ1-2,TRBV12-3/TRBV12-4,.,TGTGCCAGCAGTTTAAGCAGGGGAAGGGGCTACACCTTC,CASSLSRGRGYTF
.,TRBJ2-1,TRBV19,.,TGTGCCAGTAGTATTACAGGGTCCAATGAGCAGTTCTTC,CASSITGSNEQFF
.,TRBJ2-7,TRBV7-9,TRBD2,TGTGCCAGCAGCGAAGCTACTAGCGGAACACCGTACGAGCAGTACTTC,CASSEATSGTPYEQYF
few,TRBJ2-2,TRBV2,TRBD1,TGTGCCAGCAGCACACAGGGGGAATTGCGCACCGGGGAGCTGTTTTTT,CASSTQGELRTGELFF
.,TRBJ2-1,TRBV7-2,.,TGTGCCAGCAGCCCCAGCGGAGGATACAATGAGCAGTTCTTC,CASSPSGGYNEQFF
.,TRBJ2-5,TRBV5-4,TRBD1,TGTGCCAGCTTCTCCCGTTGGGACAGCCGACAAGAGACCCAGTACTTC,CASFSRWDSRQETQYF
.,TRBJ2-3,TRBV18,TRBD1,TGTGCCAGCTCACTCTCCGGGACAGGGGACACAGATACGCAGTATTTT,CASSLSGTGDTDTQYF
few,TRBJ1-1,TRBV19,.,TGTGCCAGTACCCTAGATGGAGACAGAGGTGAAGCTTTCTTT,CASTLDGDRGEAFF
.,TRBJ1-5,TRBV3-1/TRBV3-2,.,TGTGCCAGCAGCCAAGTGAGGGATCAGCCCCAGCATTTT,CASSQVRDQPQHF
.,TRBJ1-1,TRBV5-4,.,TGTGCCAGCAGCTTCGGACAGAACACTGAAGCTTTCTTT,CASSFGQNTEAFF
.,TRBJ1-1,TRBV5-6,TRBD1,TGTGCCAGCAGCTTGCAGATTTTACAGGGGGGAGCTTTCTTT,CASSLQILQGGAFF
once,TRBJ2-3,TRBV3-1/TRBV3-2,.,TGTGCCAGCAGCCAAGACGGCAGGGGCACAGATACGCAGTATTTT,CASSQDGRGTDTQYF
.,TRBJ2-7,TRBV7-9,.,TGTGCCAGCAGCCCAGGGTTCACCTACGAGCAGTACTTC,CASSPGFTYEQYF
once,TRBJ2-7,TRBV6-6,.,TGTGCCAGCAGTTACTCCAGCTACGAGCAGTACTTC,CASSYSSYEQYF
.,TRBJ2-2,TRBV28,TRBD2,TGTGCCAGCAGTCTCTCCCGACTAGCGGGAGACACCGGGGAGCTGTTTTTT,CASSLSRLAGDTGELFF
.,TRBJ2-3,TRBV19,TRBD2,TGTGCCAGTAGCAATACTCGCGGGGGTACCACAGATACGCAGTATTTT,CASSNTRGGTTDTQYF
.,TRBJ2-1,TRBV5-1,TRBD2,TGCGCCAGCAGCTTGTCAAGCGGGAGTTACTATGAGCAGTTCTTC,CASSLSSGSYYEQFF
once,TRBJ1-6,TRBV6-4,.,TGTGCCACCCTCGGGGGGTTCAGCTCCTATAATTCACCCCTCCACTTT,CATLGGFSSYNSPLHF
.,TRBJ2-7,TRBV19,TRBD1,TGTGCCAGTAGTCCTCAGGGGGTTCTCGAGCAGTACTTC,CASSPQGVLEQYF
.,TRBJ2-3,TRBV3-1/TRBV3-2,TRBD2,TGTGCCAGCAGCCAGATTAGCGGGGGCCGGGGAGATACGCAGTATTTT,CASSQISGGRGDTQYF
.,TRBJ2-1,TRBV2,TRBD1,TGTGCCAGCAGTGGACAGGGGGCAAATGAGCAGTTCTTC,CASSGQGANEQFF
.,TRBJ1-2,TRBV29-1,.,TGCAGCGTTGGGGGGGAGGGTGGCTACACCTTC,CSVGGEGGYTF
.,TRBJ2-7,TRBV5-5,.,TGTGCCAGCAGCTTGTTAGTCGACGAGCAGTACTTC,CASSLLVDEQYF
once,TRBJ2-7,TRBV28,TRBD2,TGTGCCAGCACACCTGGGACTAGCGGGAGAGGGTCCTACGAGCAGTACTTC,CASTPGTSGRGSYEQYF
.,TRBJ2-7,TRBV28,TRBD1,TGTGCCAGCAGCCCGACAGGGGGCGCATGGTACTTC,CASSPTGGAWYF
.,TRBJ1-1,TRBV19,TRBD1,TGTGCCAGTACCAAGGGACAGAGGAACACTGAAGCTTTCTTT,CASTKGQRNTEAFF
.,TRBJ2-5,TRBV12-3/TRBV12-4,TRBD1,TGTGCCAGCAGTTCGACAGGGTTGGAGACCCAGTACTTC,CASSSTGLETQYF
.,TRBJ2-3,TRBV5-4,TRBD1,TGTGCCAGCAGCCCGTCCGGGACAGGTGTAGATACGCAGTATTTT,CASSPSGTGVDTQYF
.,TRBJ2-2,TRBV19,.,TGTGCCAGTAGTATTTTCTCGGGTGGCCGCAGCGTCGGGGAGCTGTTTTTT,CASSIFSGGRSVGELFF
.,TRBJ2-3,TRBV27,TRBD2,TGTGCCAGTTTATATAGGCTAGCGGGAGGAACAACCACAGATACGCAGTATTTT,CASLYRLAGGTTTDTQYF
few,TRBJ1-1,TRBV25-1,.,TGTGCCAGCAGTGAAGCCAGGGGCCCTACTGAAGCTTTCTTT,CASSEARGPTEAFF
.,TRBJ2-4,TRBV6-5,TRBD1,TGTGCCAGCAACCTCGACAGGGCCGCCAAAAACATTCAGTACTTC,CASNLDRAAKNIQYF
.,TRBJ2-4,TRBV2,.,TGTGCCAGCAGTGGTAGTCGCATTCAGTACTTC,CASSGSRIQYF
.,TRBJ2-5,TRBV4-1,TRBD1,TGCGCCAGCAGCCTCCAAAGGGACAGACAAGAGACCCAGTACTTC,CASSLQRDRQETQYF
.,TRBJ1-1,TRBV29-1,.,TGCAGCGTTGACTCAACAGGGCTCGCGGCGAACCTCTTT,CSVDSTGLAANLF
.,TRBJ1-1,TRBV6-2/TRBV6-3,.,TGTGCCAGCAGTTCCCTCGGACAGACTGAAGCTTTCTTT,CASSSLGQTEAFF
.,TRBJ2-7,TRBV6-5,TRBD1,TGTGCCAGCACCCCGGGACAGGGGGCCTACGAGCAGTACTTC,CASTPGQGAYEQYF
.,TRBJ2-5,TRBV5-4,.,TGTGCCAGCAGGTTTGATAGGGGGGGAGAGACCCAGTACTTC,CASRFDRGGETQYF
.,TRBJ1-1,TRBV5-1,.,TGCGCCAGCAGCTTAGGGCACTTGGGGGGCACTGAAGCTTTCTTT,CASSLGHLGGTEAFF
.,TRBJ2-4,TRBV5-1,.,TGCGCCAGCAGCTTGGTGGCGGGGCTGGAAAACATTCAGTACTTC,CASSLVAGLENIQYF
.,TRBJ1-2,TRBV4-1,TRBD1,TGCGCCAGCAGACCTTTCTTGGACAGGGTGGAGGGCTACACCTTC,CASRPFLDRVEGYTF
.,TRBJ2-1,TRBV5-4,TRBD2,TGTGCCAGCAGCTCGGTCGGTCTAGCGGTATCTTACAATGAGCAGTTCTTC,CASSSVGLAVSYNEQFF
.,TRBJ2-7,TRBV2,TRBD1,TGTGCCAGCTTCACCGGGACAGCCTACGAGCAGTACTTC,CASFTGTAYEQYF
.,TRBJ2-5,TRBV19,TRBD2,TGTGCCAGTAGTATCGGGACTAGCGGAACTCAAGAGACCCAGTACTTC,CASSIGTSGTQETQYF
once,TRBJ2-3,TRBV7-2,.,TGTGCCAGCAGCTTAGAGGGGCCAGATACGCAGTATTTT,CASSLEGPDTQYF
.,TRBJ2-3,TRBV19,TRBD1,TGTGCCAGTAGTGAGCGACAGGGGGACTGGGGGGCCACAGATACGCAGTATTTT,CASSERQGDWGATDTQYF
.,TRBJ2-5,TRBV30,TRBD1,TGTGCCTGGAGTGCCCGGACAGGGCACAAAGAGACCCAGTACTTC,CAWSARTGHKETQYF
.,TRBJ1-3,TRBV6-5,.,TGTGCCAGCCAAGGGGGATACCCTGGAAACACCATATATTTT,CASQGGYPGNTIYF
.,TRBJ2-1,TRBV5-1,.,TGCGCCAGCAGCCCAGGGGCGCCGAGCTCCTACAATGAGCAGTTCTTC,CASSPGAPSSYNEQFF
.,TRBJ2-7,TRBV6-6,TRBD2,TGTGCCAGCAGTTACACTGGGACTAGCGACTACGAGCAGTACTTC,CASSYTGTSDYEQYF
.,TRBJ2-5,TRBV20-1,.,TGCAGTGCTAGGGAAGCGGGGACCCAGTACTTC,CSAREAGTQYF
.,TRBJ2-7,TRBV7-8,.,TGTGCCAGCAGCTACGGGTCTATACCGACCTACGAGCAGTACTTC,CASSYGSIPTYEQYF